This passage covers 5 T cell receptor beta chains from one sample sequenced in a study of blood T cell repertoires in COVID-19. The assay was immunoSEQ multiplex PCR, and TCRdb's table has in-frame clones only and misses some. The sample records approximately 240,000 clones, 70% to 85% being singletons. Specimen: peripheral blood. The receptors here all came from a woman aged 80 or older with active or convalescent COVID-19.

The rearrangement joins TRBV23-1 to TRBJ2-1; 7 positions agree with TRBD1. TRBV23-1 is sorted into the ORF group, with uncertain function. The CDR3 is made up of 17 amino acids. After removal of 4 bases from V and 3 bases from J, the junction contained 12 bases not matched to a gene. The CDR3 DNA is TGCGCCAGCAGTCCGGCGCGACGGACAGGAGGCTACAATGAGCAGTTCTTC. It is translated as CASSPARRTGGYNEQFF.

This CDR3 reads CASSLNTGSFSEAFF. CDR3 bases: TGTGCCAGCAGCTTAAATACAGGGAGTTTCAGTGAAGCTTTCTTT. The chain has TRBV7-2 and TRBJ1-1, with D perhaps TRBD1 (6 bases). Germline V CDR1 and CDR2: SGHTA, FQGNSA. With 2 bases removed from V and 7 bases from J, the gap between germline ends came to 17 bases. The CDR3 extends over 15 amino acids.

In this sample, this clone turned up once. The J gene is TRBJ1-5, the V gene TRBV6-5, with 7 nucleotides matching TRBD1. The V gene end was trimmed by 6 bases and the J gene end by 5 bases; junction bases not matched to a gene: 4. Germline V gives CDR1 MNHEY, CDR2 SVGAGI. This CDR3 is built from 13 residues. DNA of the CDR3: TGTGCCAGCAGCCTGACAGGGTATCAGCCCCAGCATTTT. This codes for CASSLTGYQPQHF.

The chain is built from TRBV30 and TRBJ2-2, with 9 bases matching TRBD1. Trimming removed 5 bases from V and 7 bases from J; junction bases left unmatched: 8. The CDR3 contains 14 residues. CDR1 GTSNPN and CDR2 SVGIG come from the germline V gene (reference sequence). CDR3 residues: CAWEGQGLGGELFF. CDR3 sequence (DNA): TGTGCCTGGGAGGGACAGGGTTTAGGCGGGGAGCTGTTTTTT.

This chain connects TRBV5-3 to TRBJ1-1, with 9 bases fitting TRBD1. TRBV5-3 is labeled an ORF, and its function is uncertain. The CDR3 consists of 14 residues. The V and J ends lost 4 bases and 7 bases, in that order; junction bases with no gene match: 8. The CDR3 DNA reads as TGTGCCAGAAGCCTAGGACAGGGGAGGAATGAAGCTTTCTTT. This sequence encodes CARSLGQGRNEAFF.